Listed here is a single TCR beta chain. The sample originates from a study of blood T cell repertoires in COVID-19. In the study overall: Acute and convalescent COVID-19 samples came from the United States, Italy and Spain. Nucleic acid was either cDNA or gDNA, and it came from T cells, B-cell-depleted T cells, or PBMCs.

The CDR3 loop spans 14 amino acids. Germline V gene data show CDR1 as LGHDT and CDR2 as YNNKEL (reference sequence). Deletions cut 0 bases from V and 4 bases from J, with 9 bases between. Original processing notes: For nucleated cells, counts were estimated from reference gene primer amplification. Sequencing was performed with immunoSEQ multiplex PCR; in TCRdb, only in-frame clones are kept and a portion is missing. V and J calls and clone size are as listed in that table; D and trimming were resolved from the DNA. The profile shows 100,000 or so clones, just over 90% of them singletons. The clonotype was recovered from a man aged 55 to 70 with acute or convalescent COVID-19. Sequenced material: peripheral blood. V usage is TRBV3-1 (or the pseudogene TRBV3-2) and J usage is TRBJ1-2; D is perhaps TRBD1 (5 bases). The CDR3 DNA sequence: TGTGCCAGCAGCCAAGACAGGGTGGTCTATGGCTACACCTTC. Its translation: CASSQDRVVYGYTF.